Following are 16 T cell receptor beta chains from one sample sequenced in a study of Graves' ophthalmopathy and Graves' hyperthyroidism. The authors amplified TCR beta CDR3 regions, and they did so from RNA transcripts for repertoire sequencing. HTBI-primed RT-PCR formed the first round, and a multiplex PCR formed the second. TCRdb used MiXCR to reprocess the multiplex PCR reads, holding one entry per CDR3 protein. The table has approximately 1.2 million distinct CDR3 sequences, about 38% seen once; the top ten hold around 10%. Sequenced: peripheral blood or thyroid tissue (not recorded which). The receptors originated from an adult man with Graves' hyperthyroidism.

The chain is built from TRBV7-2 and TRBJ1-5; D is ambiguous. The CDR3 totals 16 residues. Germline loops: CDR1 SGHTA, CDR2 FQGNSA. Between the trimmed V and J ends, which lost 1 base and 2 bases, there was a span of 12 bases. CDR3 sequence (DNA): TGTGCCAGCAGCTTAGGCGGCAGCCACGGCAATCAGCCCCAGCATTTT. Amino acids: CASSLGGSHGNQPQHF.

The chain has TRBV7-2 and TRBJ2-7, with 10 positions matching TRBD1. CDR1 is SGHTA and CDR2 is FQGNSA in the germline V gene. V shed 5 bases, J shed 3 bases, and the junction held 10 bases outside the gene matches. The CDR3 extends over 16 amino acids. In DNA, the CDR3 is TGTGCCAGCAGCCCGCGGGGGAGGGACAGGGGCTACGAGCAGTACTTC. Translation gives CASSPRGRDRGYEQYF.

This clonotype was detected ten times or more. The chain couples TRBV12-3 or TRBV12-4 to TRBJ1-2, with TRBD1 identical over 7 bases. V gave up 7 bases and J gave up 6 bases; unmatched junction bases: 8. There are 13 residues in the CDR3. The CDR3 DNA reads as TGTGCCAGCACCCCGACAGGGACGCATGGCTACACCTTC. It encodes CASTPTGTHGYTF.

This clonotype occurred a few times. The V and J genes are TRBV28 and TRBJ1-5; D perhaps matches TRBD1 (5 bases). V lost 7 bases to trimming and J lost 0 bases, with 13 bases between them. Per germline, CDR1 MDHEN and CDR2 SYDVKM. There are 15 residues in the CDR3. The CDR3 nucleotides are TGTGCCAGCACCCCCCAGGGATATAGCAATCAGCCCCAGCATTTT. Its translation: CASTPQGYSNQPQHF.

This clonotype was picked up a small number of times. The chain recombines TRBV24-1 with TRBJ2-2; 12 bases align to TRBD1. The CDR3 covers 19 residues. V was clipped by 1 base and J by 3 bases; unmatched bases: 8. CDR1 is KGHDR and CDR2 is SFDVKD in the germline V gene. In DNA, the CDR3 is TGTGCCACCAGTGATTTAGCCGGGACAGGGGGCGCTTACACCGGGGAGCTGTTTTTT. Its protein is CATSDLAGTGGAYTGELFF.

The chain joins TRBV5-1 to TRBJ2-5; TRBD2 is a possible D gene (6 bases). The CDR3 covers 13 residues. CDR1 and CDR2 (germline): SGHRS, YFSETQ. Trimming shortened V by 7 bases and J by 2 bases, and 12 bases separated the two germline ends. CDR3 residues: CASHGGIQETQYF. CDR3 DNA sequence: TGCGCCAGCCACGGGGGAATACAAGAGACCCAGTACTTC.

The chain joins TRBV10-3 to TRBJ1-5; possible D gene TRBD1, 6 bases. This CDR3 has 14 residues. Germline V lookup: CDR1 ENHRY, CDR2 SYGVKD. Trimming cost V 5 bases and J 8 bases, with 16 bases left between them. CDR3 bases: TGTGCCATCAGTTCAGGGGTGACGCTCGAGCCCCAGCATTTT. Its translation: CAISSGVTLEPQHF.

The V call is TRBV20-1, the J call TRBJ1-2; D not resolved. Trimming took 6 bases from V and 5 from J, leaving 4 bases between them. CDR3 length: 9 amino acids. Looked up from germline, CDR1 is DFQATT and CDR2 is SNEGSKA (reference sequence). CDR3 sequence: CSAPYGYTF. The DNA of the CDR3 is TGCAGTGCCCCGTATGGCTACACCTTC.

This clonotype came up many times. The gene calls are TRBV6-5 and TRBJ1-1; D is ambiguous. Trimming took 7 bases from V and 1 from J, leaving 13 bases between them. From germline, CDR1 is MNHEY and CDR2 SVGAGI. This CDR3 contains 14 residues. As DNA, the CDR3 is TGTGCCAGCACCAAGGGTCTCAGGAACACTGAAGCTTTCTTT. It yields the protein CASTKGLRNTEAFF.

In DNA form, the CDR3 reads TGCAGTGCTAGAAAGACAGGGGGTACTAATGAAAAACTGTTTTTT. As protein: CSARKTGGTNEKLFF. The genes are TRBV20-1 and TRBJ1-4, with 9 nucleotides matching TRBD1. CDR1 is DFQATT and CDR2 is SNEGSKA in the germline V gene (reference sequence). The CDR3 contains 15 residues. V gave up 2 bases and J gave up 2 bases; unmatched junction bases: 3.

This clonotype was seen ten or more times. CDR3 nucleotides: TGTGCCAGCACCGTGGTAGGAGGCTACACCTTC. This translates into CASTVVGGYTF. V and J are TRBV12-3 or TRBV12-4 and TRBJ1-2; no clear D. V was clipped by 7 bases and J by 8 bases, with 11 bases between them. The CDR3 is 11 amino acids.

This clonotype was counted once. The genes are TRBV7-2 and TRBJ1-5; tentatively, D is TRBD1 (6 bases). Looked up from germline, CDR1 is SGHTA and CDR2 is FQGNSA. V lost 7 bases and J lost 11, with 18 bases in between. The CDR3 is made up of 13 amino acids. The CDR3 nucleotides read TGTGCCAGCAACAGGGCAACCTCTGGGGCCCAGCATTTT. It translates to CASNRATSGAQHF.

CDR3 coding DNA: TGTGCCAGCAGCTTCTGGTCCAGGGAGAACACCGGGGAGCTGTTTTTT. Amino acid sequence: CASSFWSRENTGELFF. The chain uses TRBV6-1 and TRBJ2-2; D may be TRBD1 (5 bases). CDR3 size: 16 residues. V was shortened by 6 bases and J by 1 base, with 15 bases between the two germline ends. Germline V CDR1 and CDR2: MNHNS, SASEGT.

In this sample, this clonotype turned up a few times. This rearrangement joins TRBV10-3 to TRBJ2-5; perhaps D is TRBD1 or TRBD2 (5 bases each). The germline V gene has CDR1 ENHRY and CDR2 SYGVKD. The CDR3 loop spans 15 amino acids. The germline V and J ends were trimmed by 4 bases and 3 bases, with 15 bases remaining between them. In DNA, the CDR3 is TGTGCCATCAGTGGGAACTTCGGGACCGAAGAGACCCAGTACTTC. It is translated as CAISGNFGTEETQYF.

This chain joins TRBV5-1 and TRBJ2-7; tentative D call: TRBD1 (6 bases). This CDR3 contains 18 residues. Germline assignment: CDR1 SGHRS and CDR2 YFSETQ. The ends were cut back, 4 bases at V and 3 bases at J, with 26 bases in the middle. CDR3 nucleotides: TGCGCCAGCAGCCAGCTACCAGGGGATCCGCAGGCGGACTACGAGCAGTACTTC. It translates to CASSQLPGDPQADYEQYF.

This clonotype has more than one count but fewer than ten. The V call is TRBV7-9, the J call TRBJ2-7; 7 bases align to TRBD2. V trimming: 3 bases; J trimming: 0 bases; junction bases outside the gene matches: 8. The V gene's germline CDR1 is SEHNR and CDR2 FQNEAQ (reference sequence). CDR3 length equals 16 residues. The CDR3 loop is CASSFEGGGSSYEQYF. As DNA, the CDR3 is TGTGCCAGCAGCTTTGAGGGCGGCGGGAGCTCCTACGAGCAGTACTTC.